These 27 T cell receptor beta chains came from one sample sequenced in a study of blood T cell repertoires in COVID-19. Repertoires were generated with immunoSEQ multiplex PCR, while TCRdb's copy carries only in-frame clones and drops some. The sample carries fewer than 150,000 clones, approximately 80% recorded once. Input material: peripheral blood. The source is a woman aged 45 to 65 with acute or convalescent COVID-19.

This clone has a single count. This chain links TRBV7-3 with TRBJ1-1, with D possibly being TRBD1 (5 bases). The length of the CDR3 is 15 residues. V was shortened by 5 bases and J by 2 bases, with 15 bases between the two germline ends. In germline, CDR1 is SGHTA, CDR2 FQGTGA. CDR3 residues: CASSPFGGTNTEAFF. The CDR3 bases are TGTGCCAGCAGCCCATTCGGGGGTACCAACACTGAAGCTTTCTTT.

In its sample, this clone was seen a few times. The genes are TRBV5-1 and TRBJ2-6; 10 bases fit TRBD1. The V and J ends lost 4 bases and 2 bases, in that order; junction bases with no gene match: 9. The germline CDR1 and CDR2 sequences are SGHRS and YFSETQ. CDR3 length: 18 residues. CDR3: CASSGKTGGATGANVLTF. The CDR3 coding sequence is TGCGCCAGCAGCGGGAAGACAGGGGGCGCGACTGGGGCCAACGTCCTGACTTTC.

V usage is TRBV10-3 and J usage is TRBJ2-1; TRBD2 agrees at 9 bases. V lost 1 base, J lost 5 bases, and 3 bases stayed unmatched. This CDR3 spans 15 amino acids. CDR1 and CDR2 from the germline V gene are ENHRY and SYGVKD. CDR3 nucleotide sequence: TGTGCCATCAGTGAGTGGCGGGGGGGCCACAATGAGCAGTTCTTC. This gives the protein CAISEWRGGHNEQFF.

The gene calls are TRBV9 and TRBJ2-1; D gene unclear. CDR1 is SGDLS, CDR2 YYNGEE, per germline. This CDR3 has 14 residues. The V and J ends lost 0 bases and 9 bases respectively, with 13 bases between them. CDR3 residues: CASSVEISNFEQFF. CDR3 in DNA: TGTGCCAGCAGCGTAGAGATTAGTAACTTTGAGCAGTTCTTC.

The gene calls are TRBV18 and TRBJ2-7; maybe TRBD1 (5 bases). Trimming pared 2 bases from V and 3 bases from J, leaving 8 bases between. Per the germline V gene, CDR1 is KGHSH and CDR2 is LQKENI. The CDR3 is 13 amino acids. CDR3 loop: CASSPIQGYEQYF. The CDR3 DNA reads TGTGCCAGCTCACCAATTCAGGGCTACGAGCAGTACTTC.

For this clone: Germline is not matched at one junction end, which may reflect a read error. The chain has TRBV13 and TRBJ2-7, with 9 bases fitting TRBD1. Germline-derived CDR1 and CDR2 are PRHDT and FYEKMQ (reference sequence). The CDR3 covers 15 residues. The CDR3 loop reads CASSLGTGMTYEQYF. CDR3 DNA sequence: TGTGCCAGCAGCCTAGGGACAGGGATGACCTACGAGCAGTACTTC.

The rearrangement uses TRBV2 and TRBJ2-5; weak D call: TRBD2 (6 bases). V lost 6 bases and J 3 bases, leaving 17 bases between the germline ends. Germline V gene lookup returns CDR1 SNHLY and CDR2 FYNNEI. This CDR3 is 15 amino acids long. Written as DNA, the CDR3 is TGTGCCAGCAGCCAGGGATCTGGCGGGAAAGAGACCCAGTACTTC. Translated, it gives CASSQGSGGKETQYF.

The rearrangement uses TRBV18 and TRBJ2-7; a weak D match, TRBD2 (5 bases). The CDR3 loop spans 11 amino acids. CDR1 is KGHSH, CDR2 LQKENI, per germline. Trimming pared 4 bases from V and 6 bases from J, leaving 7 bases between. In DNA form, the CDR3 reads TGTGCCAGCTCACGGGGAGTCGAGCAGTACTTC. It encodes CASSRGVEQYF.

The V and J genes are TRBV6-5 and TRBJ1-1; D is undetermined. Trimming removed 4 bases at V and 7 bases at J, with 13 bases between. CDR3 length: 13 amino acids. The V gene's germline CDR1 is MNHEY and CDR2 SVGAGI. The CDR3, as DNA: TGTGCCAGCAGTTTTCACCTGGGCAATGAAGCTTTCTTT. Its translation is CASSFHLGNEAFF.

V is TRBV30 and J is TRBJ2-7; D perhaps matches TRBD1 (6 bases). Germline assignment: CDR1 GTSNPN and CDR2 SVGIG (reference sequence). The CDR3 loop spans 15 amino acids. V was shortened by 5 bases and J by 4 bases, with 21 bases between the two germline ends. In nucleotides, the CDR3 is TGTGCCTGGGGGCATAAGACAGGCTTAACATACGAGCAGTACTTC. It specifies CAWGHKTGLTYEQYF.

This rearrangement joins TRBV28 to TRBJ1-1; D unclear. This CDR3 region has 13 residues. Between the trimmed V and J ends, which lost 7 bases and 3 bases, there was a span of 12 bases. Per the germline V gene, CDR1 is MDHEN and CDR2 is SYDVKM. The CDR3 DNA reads TGTGCCAGCATCCCCGGGATTCACACTGAAGCTTTCTTT. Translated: CASIPGIHTEAFF.

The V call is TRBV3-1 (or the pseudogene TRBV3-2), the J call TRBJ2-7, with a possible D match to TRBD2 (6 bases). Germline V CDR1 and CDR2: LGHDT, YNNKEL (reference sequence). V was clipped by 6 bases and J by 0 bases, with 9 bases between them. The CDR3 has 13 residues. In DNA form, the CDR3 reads TGTGCCAGCAGGTTGGGGGGCTCCTACGAGCAGTACTTC. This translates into CASRLGGSYEQYF.

The CDR3 region has the DNA TGTGCCAGCAGCCCCGAGGTACAGGGGAATGAAAAACTGTTTTTT. This sequence encodes CASSPEVQGNEKLFF. The V and J genes are TRBV7-2 and TRBJ1-4, with 7 bases aligning to TRBD1. Trimming at V came to 5 bases and at J to 5 bases, leaving 8 bases not matched to a gene. There are 15 residues in the CDR3. From germline, CDR1 is SGHTA and CDR2 FQGNSA.

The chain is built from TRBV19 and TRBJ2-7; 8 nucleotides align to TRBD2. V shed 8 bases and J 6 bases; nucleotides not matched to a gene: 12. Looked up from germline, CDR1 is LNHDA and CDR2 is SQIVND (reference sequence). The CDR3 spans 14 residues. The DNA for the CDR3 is TGTGCCAGTTCCCGGGGGGGGTCCGCCGGCGAGCAGTACTTC. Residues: CASSRGGSAGEQYF.

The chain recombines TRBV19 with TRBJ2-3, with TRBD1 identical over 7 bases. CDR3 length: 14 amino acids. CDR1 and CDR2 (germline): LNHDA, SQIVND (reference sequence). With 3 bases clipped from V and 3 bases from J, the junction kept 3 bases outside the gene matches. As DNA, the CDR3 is TGTGCCAGTAGTATTGTACAGGGGACAGATACGCAGTATTTT. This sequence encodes CASSIVQGTDTQYF.

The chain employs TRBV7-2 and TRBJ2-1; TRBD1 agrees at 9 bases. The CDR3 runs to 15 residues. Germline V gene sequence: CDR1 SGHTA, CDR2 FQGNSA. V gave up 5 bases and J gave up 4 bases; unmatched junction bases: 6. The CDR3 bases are TGTGCCAGCAGCCCGGGACAGGGAGGGTACAATGAGCAGTTCTTC. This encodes CASSPGQGGYNEQFF.

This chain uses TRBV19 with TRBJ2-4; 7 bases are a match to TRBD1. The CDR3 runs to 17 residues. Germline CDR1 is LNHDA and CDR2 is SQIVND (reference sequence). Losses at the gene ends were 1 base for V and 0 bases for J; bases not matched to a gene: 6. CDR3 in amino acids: CASSIVDRLSAKNIQYF. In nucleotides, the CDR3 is TGTGCCAGTAGTATAGTGGACAGGCTCTCAGCCAAAAACATTCAGTACTTC.

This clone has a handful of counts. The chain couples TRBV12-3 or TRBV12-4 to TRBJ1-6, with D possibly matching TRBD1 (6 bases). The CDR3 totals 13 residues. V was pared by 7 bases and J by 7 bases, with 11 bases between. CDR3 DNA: TGTGCCAGCAAGGACAGCCGAAATTCACCCCTCCACTTT. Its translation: CASKDSRNSPLHF.

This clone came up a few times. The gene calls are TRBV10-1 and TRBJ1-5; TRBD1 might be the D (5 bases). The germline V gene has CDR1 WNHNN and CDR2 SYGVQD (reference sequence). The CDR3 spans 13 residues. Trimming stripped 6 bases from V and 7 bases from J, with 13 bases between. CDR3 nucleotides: TGCGCCAGCAGCAGGGTCATCGGACAGCCCCAGCATTTT. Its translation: CASSRVIGQPQHF.

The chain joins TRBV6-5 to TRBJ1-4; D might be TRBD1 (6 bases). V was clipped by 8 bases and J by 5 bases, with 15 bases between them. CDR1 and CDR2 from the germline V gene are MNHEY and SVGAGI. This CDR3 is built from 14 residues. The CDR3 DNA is TGTGCCAGCGGAACGGGACACCGAAATGAAAAACTGTTTTTT. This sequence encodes CASGTGHRNEKLFF.

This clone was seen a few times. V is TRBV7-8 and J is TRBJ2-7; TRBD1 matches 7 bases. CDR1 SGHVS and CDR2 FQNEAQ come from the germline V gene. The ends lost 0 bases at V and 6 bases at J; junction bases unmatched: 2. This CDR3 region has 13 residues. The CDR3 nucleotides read TGTGCCAGCAGCTTAGCACAGGGGAGCGAGCAGTACTTC. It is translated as CASSLAQGSEQYF.

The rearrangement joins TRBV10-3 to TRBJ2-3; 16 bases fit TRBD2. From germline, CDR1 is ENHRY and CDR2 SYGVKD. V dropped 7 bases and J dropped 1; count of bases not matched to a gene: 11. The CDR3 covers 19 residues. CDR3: CAITSGTSGGGSGTDTQYF. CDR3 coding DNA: TGTGCCATCACCTCCGGGACTAGCGGGGGGGGGTCCGGCACAGATACGCAGTATTTT.

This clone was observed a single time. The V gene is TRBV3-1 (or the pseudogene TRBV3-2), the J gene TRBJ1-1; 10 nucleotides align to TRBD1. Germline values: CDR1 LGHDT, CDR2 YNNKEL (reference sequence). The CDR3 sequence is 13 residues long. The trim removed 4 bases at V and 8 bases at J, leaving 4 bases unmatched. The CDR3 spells CASSRGTGAEAFF. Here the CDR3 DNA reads TGTGCCAGCAGCCGAGGGACAGGGGCCGAAGCTTTCTTT.

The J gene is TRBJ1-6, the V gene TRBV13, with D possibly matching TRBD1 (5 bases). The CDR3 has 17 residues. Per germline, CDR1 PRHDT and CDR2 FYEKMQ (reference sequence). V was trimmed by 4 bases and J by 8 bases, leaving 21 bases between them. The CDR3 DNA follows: TGTGCCAGCAGCTCCCTTAGAGGAGGGGAAGGATATTCACCCCTCCACTTT. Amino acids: CASSSLRGGEGYSPLHF.

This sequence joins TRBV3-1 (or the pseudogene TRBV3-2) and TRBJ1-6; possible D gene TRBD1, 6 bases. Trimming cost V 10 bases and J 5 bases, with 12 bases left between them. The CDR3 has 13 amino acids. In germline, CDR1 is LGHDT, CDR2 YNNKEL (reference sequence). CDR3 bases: TGTGCCACCGGGACAACAAATAATTCACCCCTCCACTTT. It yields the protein CATGTTNNSPLHF.

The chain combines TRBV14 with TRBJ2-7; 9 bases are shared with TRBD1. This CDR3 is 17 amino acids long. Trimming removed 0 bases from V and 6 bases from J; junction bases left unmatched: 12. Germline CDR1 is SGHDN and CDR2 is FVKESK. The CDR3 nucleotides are TGTGCCAGCAGCCAAGACTTTGGGACAGGGTTCTTCCGCGAGCAGTACTTC. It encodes CASSQDFGTGFFREQYF.

The CDR3 here is CASLKQGLNTEAFF. Written as DNA, the CDR3 is TGTGCCAGCCTCAAACAGGGCCTGAACACTGAAGCTTTCTTT. This chain uses TRBV11-2 with TRBJ1-1, with D possibly being TRBD1 (6 bases). The CDR3 covers 14 residues. Germline assignment: CDR1 SGHAT and CDR2 FQNNGV. Trimming took off 8 bases at V and 0 bases at J, with 13 bases between the two ends.